Listed below are T cell receptor beta chains from one sample, sequenced in a study of blood T cell repertoires in COVID-19. Profiled with immunoSEQ multiplex PCR; TCRdb holds only in-frame clones, not every one. This table has about 250,000 clones, roughly 80% appearing once. Sample: peripheral blood. Receptors originate from a man aged 45-65 years with active or convalescent COVID-19. Both conserved end residues are part of each CDR3. D genes are given only for firm matches. Size is omitted from some rows. Given values are once, few, many or a class for expanded clones.

d_call clone_size j_call v_call cdr3_aa cdr3_nt
NA NA TRBJ1-1 TRBV6-2/TRBV6-3 CASSYQRSTEAFF TGTGCCAGCAGTTACCAGAGGAGCACTGAAGCTTTCTTT
TRBD1 NA TRBJ2-3 TRBV19 CASSSRTGGHPDTQYF TGTGCCAGTAGTTCCAGGACAGGGGGCCACCCAGATACGCAGTATTTT
TRBD1 NA TRBJ1-2 TRBV5-3 CARSFPGTGGYGYTF TGTGCCAGAAGCTTCCCCGGGACAGGGGGCTATGGCTACACCTTC
NA NA TRBJ2-2 TRBV4-3 CASSQDRGVGTGELFF TGCGCCAGCAGCCAAGACAGGGGGGTGGGTACCGGGGAGCTGTTTTTT
TRBD1 NA TRBJ1-2 TRBV30 CAWSPGTGGWYGYTF TGTGCCTGGAGTCCCGGAACAGGGGGCTGGTATGGCTACACCTTC
NA NA TRBJ2-1 TRBV19 CASRGHELSHEQFF TGTGCCAGTAGGGGACACGAGTTATCCCATGAGCAGTTCTTC
NA NA TRBJ2-7 TRBV4-2 CASSQDGGLLEQYF TGTGCCAGCAGCCAAGACGGTGGTCTTCTGGAGCAGTACTTC
TRBD1 NA TRBJ2-1 TRBV5-1 CASSLVGGQGARRVLNEQFF TGCGCCAGCAGCTTGGTCGGGGGACAGGGGGCAAGGCGGGTACTTAATGAGCAGTTCTTC
TRBD2 NA TRBJ2-7 TRBV4-2 CASSQQRGDSYEQYF TGTGCCAGCAGCCAACAGCGGGGGGACTCCTACGAGCAGTACTTC
TRBD1 NA TRBJ1-1 TRBV7-3 CASSPGGGPEAFF TGTGCCAGCTCCCCAGGAGGGGGCCCTGAAGCTTTCTTT
NA NA TRBJ1-1 TRBV7-2 CASSPSTVEAFF TGTGCCAGCAGCCCCTCGACAGTGGAAGCTTTCTTT
NA NA TRBJ1-1 TRBV5-4 CASSLDGWNTEAFF TGTGCCAGCAGCTTGGATGGCTGGAACACTGAAGCTTTCTTT
NA NA TRBJ1-5 TRBV4-1 CASSQVGGFNQPQHF TGCGCCAGCAGCCAAGTGGGAGGATTCAATCAGCCCCAGCATTTT
NA NA TRBJ1-1 TRBV19 CASSPKSQGFGTEAFF TGTGCCAGTAGCCCCAAATCACAGGGATTTGGCACTGAAGCTTTCTTT
TRBD1 NA TRBJ1-5 TRBV29-1 CSAVTGGDQPQHF TGCAGCGCCGTGACAGGGGGCGATCAGCCCCAGCATTTT
TRBD1 NA TRBJ1-5 TRBV2 CASRGTGLNQPQHF TGTGCCAGCAGGGGGACAGGGCTCAATCAGCCCCAGCATTTT
TRBD1 NA TRBJ1-3 TRBV6-5 CASSRDSGNTIYF TGTGCCAGCAGTCGGGACAGTGGAAACACCATATATTTT
TRBD1 NA TRBJ2-3 TRBV18 CASSPRTGVDTDTQYF TGTGCCAGCTCACCACGGACAGGGGTCGACACAGATACGCAGTATTTT
TRBD1 NA TRBJ1-1 TRBV29-1 CSVEETGGEAFF TGCAGCGTTGAAGAGACAGGGGGCGAGGCTTTCTTT
TRBD1 few TRBJ1-6 TRBV27 CASTRQGADSPLHF TGTGCCAGCACCCGACAGGGGGCTGATTCACCCCTCCACTTT
NA NA TRBJ1-1 TRBV5-1 CASSVNRELTEAFF TGCGCCAGCAGCGTAAACAGGGAACTAACTGAAGCTTTCTTT
TRBD2 NA TRBJ2-3 TRBV4-3 CASSQVGGGGADTQYF TGCGCCAGCAGCCAAGTTGGCGGGGGGGGTGCAGATACGCAGTATTTT
NA NA TRBJ2-7 TRBV30 CAWMNGGEQYF TGTGCCTGGATGAACGGGGGCGAGCAGTACTTC
NA NA TRBJ2-3 TRBV5-4 CASSPPSSTSTDTQYF TGTGCCAGCAGCCCACCATCTAGCACTAGCACAGATACGCAGTATTTT
TRBD2 NA TRBJ2-7 TRBV4-2 CASSQVGGYGEQYF TGTGCCAGCAGCCAAGTGGGGGGGTACGGCGAGCAGTACTTC
TRBD2 NA TRBJ2-5 TRBV4-2 CASSPGLAGGSETQYF TGTGCCAGCAGCCCCGGACTAGCGGGGGGTTCGGAGACCCAGTACTTC
NA NA TRBJ1-1 TRBV30 CAWSRRGNTEAFF TGTGCCTGGAGCCGACGGGGGAACACTGAAGCTTTCTTT
TRBD1 NA TRBJ2-1 TRBV7-6 CASSLRDRLYNEQFF TGTGCCAGCAGCTTAAGGGACAGGTTGTACAATGAGCAGTTCTTC
TRBD1 NA TRBJ1-1 TRBV19 CASTRGVREDTEAFF TGTGCCAGTACCAGGGGGGTGAGGGAGGACACTGAAGCTTTCTTT
NA NA TRBJ2-7 TRBV5-6 CASSLGASYEQYF TGTGCCAGCTCTCTCGGAGCGAGCTACGAGCAGTACTTC
TRBD1 NA TRBJ1-4 TRBV13 CASSSRTGGFGEKLFF TGTGCCAGCAGCTCCCGGACAGGGGGCTTCGGGGAAAAACTGTTTTTT
NA NA TRBJ1-5 TRBV7-2 CASSFAQNSGFGQPQHF TGTGCCAGCAGCTTTGCCCAAAACTCAGGGTTTGGTCAGCCCCAGCATTTT
NA NA TRBJ1-3 TRBV11-1 CASSLRGNTIYF TGTGCCAGCAGCTTGCGGGGAAACACCATATATTTT
TRBD1 few TRBJ2-7 TRBV5-1 CASRLRGQGVYEQYF TGCGCCAGCAGGTTAAGAGGGCAGGGGGTTTACGAGCAGTACTTC
NA NA TRBJ1-2 TRBV5-1 CASRRDNLGYTF TGCGCCAGCAGACGGGACAACTTGGGCTACACCTTC
NA once TRBJ2-7 TRBV10-3 CAISESVRTYEQYF TGTGCCATCAGTGAGTCGGTCAGGACCTACGAGCAGTACTTC
NA NA TRBJ2-3 TRBV3-1/TRBV3-2 CASSHAAVNTDTQYF TGTGCCAGCAGCCATGCCGCGGTAAACACAGATACGCAGTATTTT
NA NA TRBJ2-5 TRBV12-3/TRBV12-4 CASSSLAQETQYF TGTGCCAGCAGTTCACTAGCACAAGAGACCCAGTACTTC
NA once TRBJ1-5 TRBV7-9 CASSPGGQPQHF TGTGCCAGCAGCCCGGGTGGTCAGCCCCAGCATTTT
TRBD1 NA TRBJ1-5 TRBV10-3 CAISGTGQQPQHF TGTGCCATCAGTGGGACAGGGCAACAGCCCCAGCATTTT
NA NA TRBJ2-1 TRBV19 CASSIGLSYNEQFF TGTGCCAGTAGTATTGGCCTTTCCTACAATGAGCAGTTCTTC
TRBD2 few TRBJ2-7 TRBV3-1/TRBV3-2 CASRTSGGSYEQYF TGTGCCAGTAGGACTAGCGGGGGATCCTACGAGCAGTACTTC
NA NA TRBJ2-7 TRBV3-1/TRBV3-2 CASSAGGRRDEQYF TGTGCCAGCTCGGCCGGGGGGCGCAGAGACGAGCAGTACTTC
NA NA TRBJ1-4 TRBV19 CASSGGAGKEKLFF TGTGCCAGTAGTGGGGGGGCCGGAAAAGAAAAACTGTTTTTT
NA NA TRBJ1-2 TRBV5-1 CASSLGDNSVYGYTF TGCGCCAGCAGCTTGGGGGACAATTCGGTCTATGGCTACACCTTC
TRBD1 NA TRBJ2-3 TRBV29-1 CSAGQGVSDTQYF TGCAGCGCGGGACAGGGAGTTAGCGATACGCAGTATTTT